These 30 T cell receptor beta chains were sequenced from one sample in a study of cytomegalovirus exposure and HLA in healthy donors listed by TCRdb under 2017. The method behind the library was the immunoSEQ multiplex PCR assay. For the multiplex PCR, a mixture combining 60 forward primers for TCR Vbeta segments and 13 reverse primers for TCR Jbeta segments was used. TCRdb took this table from immuneACCESS and kept in-frame rearrangements with V and J called. Such tables lack part of the clones; where checked against another copy, unresolved V genes explain under half of the gap, and the rest is unexplained. The sample table records 150,000 to 200,000 clones; 55% to 80% of these occur just once. The ten largest clones take up 3.5% to 5% of the sample. Sequenced input: PBMCs. The receptor set was obtained from a woman younger than 30 in good health and CMV-seropositive.

The rearrangement uses TRBV7-6 and TRBJ1-5, with 8 bases fitting TRBD1. After removal of 4 bases from V and 6 bases from J, the junction contained 8 bases not matched to a gene. CDR1 and CDR2 from the germline V gene are SGHVS and FNYEAQ. The length of the CDR3 is 15 residues. The CDR3 protein is CASSYGQGFTQPQHF. The CDR3 DNA sequence: TGTGCCAGCAGCTACGGACAGGGTTTCACTCAGCCCCAGCATTTT.

V usage is TRBV10-3 and J usage is TRBJ2-1; 7 bases line up with TRBD2. The germline V gene has CDR1 ENHRY and CDR2 SYGVKD. The CDR3 covers 16 residues. Trimming removed 0 bases from V and 5 bases from J; junction bases left unmatched: 7. This CDR3 reads CAISESSGVVDNEQFF. The CDR3 bases are TGTGCCATCAGTGAGTCAAGCGGGGTAGTGGACAATGAGCAGTTCTTC.

The chain carries TRBV27 and TRBJ2-3; 7 positions agree with TRBD2. Germline CDR1 MNHEY, CDR2 SMNVEV (reference sequence). Trimming removed 5 bases from V and 1 base from J; junction bases left unmatched: 9. The CDR3 is made up of 16 amino acids. The CDR3: CASSPPRGRGTDTQYF. For the CDR3, the DNA is TGTGCCAGCAGTCCCCCGAGAGGGAGGGGCACAGATACGCAGTATTTT.

The chain combines TRBV27 with TRBJ1-2; 12 bases map to TRBD1. The CDR3 is 19 residues long. V was pared by 6 bases and J by 3 bases, with 17 bases of the junction left unmatched. Germline values: CDR1 MNHEY, CDR2 SMNVEV (reference sequence). CDR3 bases: TGTGCCAGCAGGTCCACCGGAGGGGGACAGGGGGCGGCCCACTATGGCTACACCTTC. This sequence encodes CASRSTGGGQGAAHYGYTF.

The J gene is TRBJ1-4, the V gene TRBV2; 10 nucleotides align to TRBD1. The CDR3 has 15 residues. CDR1 is SNHLY and CDR2 is FYNNEI in the germline V gene. V lost 7 bases to trimming and J lost 8 bases; unmatched junction nucleotides: 10. CDR3 amino acids: CASTGTGVQEEKLFF. For the CDR3, the DNA is TGTGCCAGCACCGGGACAGGGGTCCAGGAAGAAAAACTGTTTTTT.

This clone has a handful of counts. The V and J genes are TRBV28 and TRBJ2-7; 12 bases map to TRBD2. V shed 3 bases and J 1 base; nucleotides not matched to a gene: 1. This CDR3 contains 15 residues. Per germline, CDR1 MDHEN and CDR2 SYDVKM. In nucleotides, the CDR3 is TGTGCCAGCAGTTTCGGACTAGCGGGATCCTACGAGCAGTACTTC. It specifies CASSFGLAGSYEQYF.

The V and J genes are TRBV7-7 and TRBJ2-7; TRBD2 matches 7 bases. The V gene's germline CDR1 is SSHAT and CDR2 FNYEAQ (reference sequence). The CDR3 length is 14 residues. CDR3 region: CANSLGLDSHEQYF. The CDR3 region has the DNA TGTGCTAACAGCTTAGGACTAGACTCTCACGAGCAGTACTTC. The full variable domain, its missing parts supplied by reference TRBV7-7 and TRBJ2-7, is GAGVSQSPRYKVTKRGQDVTLRCDPISSHATLYWYQQALGQGPEFLTYFNYEAQPDKSGLPSDRFSAERPEGSISTLTIQRTEQRDSAMYRCANSLGLDSHEQYFGPGTRLTVT.

As regards this clone: At one end, the junction sequence differs from germline, possibly due to a read error. The CDR3 DNA reads TGCAAAAGCTCGACAGGGGGCCTCTATGGCTACACCTTC. Encoded protein: CKSSTGGLYGYTF. V and J are TRBV2 and TRBJ1-2, with 10 bases aligning to TRBD1. CDR1 is SNHLY, CDR2 FYNNEI, per germline. This CDR3 comprises 13 residues.

This chain links TRBV14 with TRBJ2-2; weak D call: TRBD1 (6 bases). Germline lookup yields CDR1 SGHDN and CDR2 FVKESK. V was trimmed by 6 bases and J by 6 bases, leaving 14 bases between them. The CDR3 is made up of 14 amino acids. The CDR3 DNA sequence: TGTGCCAGCAGAAAAGCAGGGGCGGCCGGGGAGCTGTTTTTT. This encodes CASRKAGAAGELFF.

The chain has TRBV10-1 and TRBJ1-1, with D perhaps matching TRBD1 (6 bases). The CDR3 has 15 residues. Trimming removed 5 bases from V and 1 base from J, with 14 bases in between. Germline V gene data show CDR1 as WNHNN and CDR2 as SYGVQD (reference sequence). The CDR3 loop reads CASSPGRRGNTEAFF. In DNA, the CDR3 is TGCGCCAGCAGTCCCGGTCGCAGGGGGAACACTGAAGCTTTCTTT.

CDR3 sequence reads: CASSFLGFEQYF. CDR3 nucleotides: TGTGCCAGCAGCTTCCTCGGGTTCGAGCAGTACTTC. The chain uses TRBV7-6 and TRBJ2-7; D not resolved. The CDR3 covers 12 residues. Looked up from germline, CDR1 is SGHVS and CDR2 is FNYEAQ. Trimming shortened V by 3 bases and J by 6 bases, and 9 bases separated the two germline ends.

This clone has only a few counts. V usage is TRBV7-2 and J usage is TRBJ2-7; 10 bases map to TRBD1. CDR1 SGHTA and CDR2 FQGNSA come from the germline V gene. The J segment lost 8 bases and the V segment lost 4 bases, leaving 2 bases of the junction unmatched. The CDR3 length is 12 residues. CDR3 nucleotide sequence: TGTGCCAGCAGCTCGGACAGGGGGAAGCAGTACTTC. Encoded protein: CASSSDRGKQYF.

The chain couples TRBV5-1 to TRBJ2-2, with D possibly being TRBD1 (5 bases). This CDR3 comprises 14 residues. The germline V and J ends were trimmed by 4 bases and 3 bases, with 10 bases remaining between them. From germline, CDR1 is SGHRS and CDR2 YFSETQ. The CDR3: CASSLPRDTGELFF. CDR3 bases: TGCGCCAGCAGCCTCCCCAGGGACACCGGGGAGCTGTTTTTT.

Here the CDR3 reads CASSLFLDTGELFF. In DNA, the CDR3 is TGTGCCAGCAGTTTATTCCTCGACACCGGGGAGCTGTTTTTT. The chain recombines TRBV27 with TRBJ2-2; D not resolved. This CDR3 region has 14 residues. Germline CDR1 is MNHEY and CDR2 is SMNVEV (reference sequence). V shed 1 base and J shed 3 bases, with 6 bases lying between them.

The rearrangement links TRBV2 to TRBJ2-3, with 7 bases that match TRBD2. After removal of 7 bases from V and 8 bases from J, the junction contained 12 bases not matched to a gene. Germline-derived CDR1 and CDR2 are SNHLY and FYNNEI. The CDR3 extends over 14 amino acids. The CDR3 sequence is CASKLSAGEGTQYF. The CDR3 bases are TGTGCCAGCAAGTTATCGGCGGGGGAGGGTACGCAGTATTTT.

The chain uses TRBV27 and TRBJ2-1, with D possibly TRBD2 on 5 matching bases. V gave up 6 bases and J gave up 10 bases, with 19 bases separating them. Germline assignment: CDR1 MNHEY and CDR2 SMNVEV (reference sequence). The CDR3 runs to 14 residues. CDR3 in amino acids: CASSSSRPKFEQFF. Here the CDR3 DNA reads TGTGCCAGCAGCTCTAGCAGGCCCAAATTCGAGCAGTTCTTC.

This chain links TRBV28 with TRBJ2-7; 12 positions agree with TRBD1. The germline gives CDR1 MDHEN, CDR2 SYDVKM. The J segment lost 5 bases and the V segment lost 6 bases, leaving 8 bases of the junction unmatched. This CDR3 comprises 15 residues. In DNA, the CDR3 is TGTGCCAGCAGCACCTCGGGACAGGGGGCCAACGAGCAGTACTTC. Residues: CASSTSGQGANEQYF.

The rearrangement joins TRBV6-1 to TRBJ2-3, with TRBD2 matching over 7 bases. The CDR3 covers 15 residues. Trimming took 7 bases from V and 2 from J; bases not matched to a gene: 9. Germline V gene lookup returns CDR1 MNHNS and CDR2 SASEGT. The CDR3 DNA sequence: TGTGCCAGCAAGTCAAGGGAGGGGTCCACAGATACGCAGTATTTT. As protein: CASKSREGSTDTQYF.

J is TRBJ1-3 and V is TRBV7-3; 8 nucleotides agree with TRBD1. Germline trimming cut 1 base from V and 3 bases from J; bases unmatched to any gene: 8. The CDR3 is made up of 17 amino acids. CDR1 is SGHTA and CDR2 is FQGTGA in the germline V gene. This CDR3 is CASSLMPGTGRGNTIYF. The CDR3 nucleotides read TGTGCCAGCAGCTTAATGCCGGGGACAGGACGTGGAAACACCATATATTTT.

The chain uses TRBV6-7 and TRBJ1-4; TRBD1 agrees at 9 bases. TRBV6-7 is identified as an open reading frame with a role that is uncertain. The CDR3 consists of 19 residues. Unmatched junction bases numbered 18, after V lost 5 bases and J lost 5 bases. CDR3 sequence reads: CASSPGQTRRQGGNEKLFF. Here the CDR3 DNA reads TGTGCCAGCAGTCCGGGCCAGACTAGAAGACAGGGGGGAAATGAAAAACTGTTTTTT.

This clone was counted between two and nine times. The chain uses TRBV28 and TRBJ2-5; 7 nucleotides align to TRBD1. CDR1 and CDR2 (germline): MDHEN, SYDVKM. The length of the CDR3 is 13 residues. V shed 2 bases, J shed 4 bases, and the junction held 1 base outside the gene matches. This CDR3 is CASSLRDRETQYF. The CDR3 DNA reads as TGTGCCAGCAGTTTACGGGACAGAGAGACCCAGTACTTC.

This clone was detected a few times. The genes are TRBV7-6 and TRBJ2-7, with D unclear. Germline V gene sequence: CDR1 SGHVS, CDR2 FNYEAQ. CDR3 size: 11 residues. V shed 4 bases and J shed 4 bases, with 5 bases lying between them. In DNA, the CDR3 is TGTGCCAGCAGCTCCAATTACGAGCAGTACTTC. Translating it yields CASSSNYEQYF.

This clone has just one count. The chain has TRBV27 and TRBJ2-7; tentatively, D is TRBD2 (6 bases). The CDR3 has 16 residues. Trimming removed 3 bases from V and 3 bases from J, with 18 bases in between. CDR1 and CDR2 (germline): MNHEY, SMNVEV (reference sequence). CDR3 residues: CASSLLPGSFYYEQYF. The DNA for the CDR3 is TGTGCCAGCAGTTTGTTGCCCGGGAGCTTCTACTACGAGCAGTACTTC.

There are a few counts of this clone. The DNA for the CDR3 is TGTGCCAGCAGCTTCGAGGTCAGCAAAGAGACCCAGTACTTC. It codes for CASSFEVSKETQYF. This chain uses TRBV7-9 with TRBJ2-5, with D hard to call. The V and J ends lost 3 bases and 3 bases respectively, with 11 bases between them. CDR3 length: 14 residues. Germline CDR1 reads SEHNR; CDR2 reads FQNEAQ (reference sequence).

The genes are TRBV7-8 and TRBJ1-6; tentatively, D is TRBD1 (5 bases). This CDR3 comprises 15 residues. CDR1 and CDR2 from the germline V gene are SGHVS and FQNEAQ. V was cut by 5 bases and J by 3 bases, with 11 bases left in between. CDR3 DNA sequence: TGTGCCAGCAGCCGCGACAGAATCTATAATTCACCCCTCCACTTT. Translated: CASSRDRIYNSPLHF.

The chain has TRBV5-1 and TRBJ2-5, with 10 bases that match TRBD2. Losses at the gene ends were 2 bases for V and 4 bases for J; bases not matched to a gene: 2. Per the germline V gene, CDR1 is SGHRS and CDR2 is YFSETQ. This CDR3 comprises 14 residues. This CDR3 reads CASSFLAGAETQYF. The CDR3 DNA follows: TGCGCCAGCAGCTTCCTAGCGGGAGCAGAGACCCAGTACTTC.

J is TRBJ1-1 and V is TRBV11-2, with 8 nucleotides matching TRBD1. The CDR3 loop spans 15 amino acids. Germline assignment: CDR1 SGHAT and CDR2 FQNNGV. Losses at the gene ends were 4 bases for V and 0 bases for J; bases not matched to a gene: 4. The CDR3 is CASSWDRKLNTEAFF. In nucleotides, the CDR3 is TGTGCCAGCAGCTGGGACAGGAAATTGAACACTGAAGCTTTCTTT.

V is TRBV5-1 and J is TRBJ1-5, with TRBD1 matching over 7 bases. The ends lost 4 bases at V and 4 bases at J; junction bases unmatched: 8. This CDR3 region has 15 residues. In germline, CDR1 is SGHRS, CDR2 YFSETQ. The chain's CDR3 is CASSLTGSRNQPQHF. The CDR3 DNA follows: TGCGCCAGCAGCCTGACAGGGTCGAGGAATCAGCCCCAGCATTTT.

V and J are TRBV9 and TRBJ2-1; tentatively, D is TRBD2 (5 bases). The CDR3 has 14 amino acids. Germline loops: CDR1 SGDLS, CDR2 YYNGEE. Trimming removed 2 bases at V and 7 bases at J, with 13 bases between. In DNA form, the CDR3 reads TGTGCCAGCAGCGTTGGTGCCGGGAAAAATGAGCAGTTCTTC. Translating gives CASSVGAGKNEQFF.

The rearrangement links TRBV7-9 to TRBJ1-4, with 8 bases matching TRBD1. CDR1 is SEHNR, CDR2 FQNEAQ, per germline (reference sequence). This CDR3 has 17 residues. J was trimmed by 0 bases and V by 5 bases; bases with no gene match: 8. In nucleotides, the CDR3 is TGTGCCAGCAGCCCCCTAGACAGGGGCGCAACTAATGAAAAACTGTTTTTT. It encodes CASSPLDRGATNEKLFF.